This TCR beta chain was obtained from a study of blood T cell repertoires in COVID-19. Study as a whole: Samples representing acute and convalescent COVID-19 were sourced from the United States, Italy and Spain. The cDNA or gDNA used as material had been derived from T cells, B-cell-depleted T cells, or PBMCs.

The CDR3 length is 16 residues. CDR1 SSHAT and CDR2 FNYEAQ come from the germline V gene (reference sequence). As to this clone: At one end the junction does not follow the germline gene, possibly because of a read error.

Original data processing: Reference gene primer amplification yielded estimated nucleated cell counts. Data came from immunoSEQ multiplex PCR; TCRdb stores just in-frame clones and leaves some out. D and trimming were read from the DNA, whereas the V and J calls and clone size are those reported in that table. Here the sample spans over 130,000 clones, 75% to 90% being singletons. The sequence came from a woman aged 55-70 years with active or convalescent COVID-19. The sample comprised peripheral blood. The V call is TRBV7-7, the J call TRBJ2-7, with 13 bases fitting TRBD2. The CDR3 loop reads CASSPRLAGGTYEQYF. The CDR3, as DNA: TGTGCTAGCAGCCCTCGACTAGCGGGGGGAACCTACGAGCAGTACTTC. The variable domain in full, completed from reference TRBV7-7 and TRBJ2-7, reads GAGVSQSPRYKVTKRGQDVTLRCDPISSHATLYWYQQALGQGPEFLTYFNYEAQPDKSGLPSDRFSAERPEGSISTLTIQRTEQRDSAMYRCASSPRLAGGTYEQYFGPGTRLTVT.